Following are 17 T cell receptor beta chains from one sample sequenced in a study of control samples from healthy donors and cancer patients. The assay was immunoSEQ multiplex PCR, and TCRdb's table has in-frame clones only and misses some. The sample includes approximately 170,000 clones, approximately 92% of them seen just once. Material for sequencing was blood. The receptor source for this set is a woman in her sixties or seventies in good health.

This chain links TRBV6-2 or TRBV6-3 with TRBJ1-2; D is uncertain. Germline CDR1 and CDR2: MNHEY and SVGEGT. The length of the CDR3 is 11 residues. Trimming shortened V by 1 base and J by 4 bases, and 1 base separated the two germline ends. The CDR3 reads CASSYFYGYTF. The DNA for the CDR3 is TGTGCCAGCAGTTACTTCTATGGCTACACCTTC.

The genes are TRBV27 and TRBJ2-7, with 11 bases aligning to TRBD1. The length of the CDR3 is 13 residues. The V and J ends lost 6 bases and 6 bases, in that order; junction bases with no gene match: 4. Germline V gene lookup returns CDR1 MNHEY and CDR2 SMNVEV (reference sequence). CDR3 loop: CASSPGTGGEQYF. CDR3 sequence (DNA): TGTGCCAGCAGCCCCGGGACAGGGGGCGAGCAGTACTTC.

The V and J genes are TRBV11-2 and TRBJ1-1, with D uncertain. The CDR3 is 13 residues long. V was shortened by 0 bases and J by 7 bases, with 9 bases between the two germline ends. Germline CDR1 reads SGHAT; CDR2 reads FQNNGV. CDR3 in DNA: TGTGCCAGCAGCTTAGACAGATTGTTTGAAGCTTTCTTT. This codes for CASSLDRLFEAFF.

The rearrangement uses TRBV6-5 and TRBJ2-1, with TRBD1 matching 8 bases. Germline CDR1 MNHEY, CDR2 SVGAGI. The J segment lost 4 bases and the V segment lost 6 bases, leaving 8 bases of the junction unmatched. The length of the CDR3 is 15 residues. The DNA for the CDR3 is TGTGCCAGCAGGTCCGGGACAGGAGGTTACAATGAGCAGTTCTTC. Amino acids: CASRSGTGGYNEQFF.

The genes are TRBV28 and TRBJ1-3; D remains unclear. With 5 bases removed from V and 2 bases from J, the gap between germline ends came to 10 bases. CDR1 and CDR2 (germline): MDHEN, SYDVKM. This CDR3 has 14 residues. CDR3 DNA: TGTGCCAGCAGTCCGTCAGAAGCTGGAAACACCATATATTTT. Residues: CASSPSEAGNTIYF.

The chain recombines TRBV7-2 with TRBJ2-3; D gene ambiguous. The CDR3 runs 14 residues. V gave up 5 bases and J gave up 4 bases, with 13 bases separating them. The germline gives CDR1 SGHTA, CDR2 FQGNSA. The CDR3 DNA reads TGTGCCAGCAGCGCCGGACGGAGACCAGATACGCAGTATTTT. Translation: CASSAGRRPDTQYF.

The rearrangement uses TRBV4-3 and TRBJ1-3; 10 nucleotides line up with TRBD1. This CDR3 contains 16 residues. The J segment lost 0 bases and the V segment lost 4 bases, leaving 3 bases of the junction unmatched. Germline CDR1 LGHNA, CDR2 YSLEER. Here the CDR3 DNA reads TGCGCCAGCAGCCTCAGGACAGGGGGCTCTGGAAACACCATATATTTT. This sequence encodes CASSLRTGGSGNTIYF.

The CDR3 DNA reads TGCAGTGCCATGCGGGAGTCTGAAGCTTTCTTT. Protein: CSAMRESEAFF. This chain joins TRBV20-1 and TRBJ1-1; the D is unclear. CDR3 length equals 11 residues. Germline V gene data show CDR1 as DFQATT and CDR2 as SNEGSKA (reference sequence). With 6 bases removed from V and 6 bases from J, the gap between germline ends came to 11 bases.

The V call is TRBV2, the J call TRBJ1-2, with unresolved D. This CDR3 spans 14 amino acids. The V end was cut by 4 bases, the J end by 0 bases, with 9 bases between. The germline V gene encodes CDR1 SNHLY and CDR2 FYNNEI. The CDR3 sequence is CASSVQLANYGYTF. In nucleotides, the CDR3 is TGTGCCAGCAGTGTTCAGCTAGCTAACTATGGCTACACCTTC.

This clone was recorded a few times. The chain combines TRBV20-1 with TRBJ1-2, with 7 nucleotides matching TRBD1. This CDR3 comprises 14 residues. Germline values: CDR1 DFQATT, CDR2 SNEGSKA (reference sequence). V lost 3 bases to trimming and J lost 2 bases; unmatched junction nucleotides: 6. CDR3 sequence reads: CSASTQGVNYGYTF. CDR3 DNA: TGCAGTGCTAGTACTCAGGGGGTGAACTATGGCTACACCTTC.

This clone came up once. The V and J genes are TRBV29-1 and TRBJ1-1; tentative D call: TRBD1 (5 bases). Germline assignment: CDR1 SQVTM and CDR2 ANQGSEA. The CDR3 runs to 17 residues. Trimming took 6 bases from V and 1 from J, leaving 24 bases between them. DNA of the CDR3: TGCAGCGTCCTGGAGGGGTGGGGTTACTCGGGGAACACTGAAGCTTTCTTT. Protein product: CSVLEGWGYSGNTEAFF.

This chain connects TRBV5-4 to TRBJ2-2; 9 nucleotides align to TRBD1. Unmatched junction bases numbered 3, after V lost 5 bases and J lost 1 base. The germline gives CDR1 SGHNT, CDR2 YYREEE (reference sequence). This CDR3 comprises 15 residues. CDR3 amino acids: CASRWGQGNTGELFF. CDR3 sequence (DNA): TGTGCCAGCAGATGGGGACAGGGGAACACCGGGGAGCTGTTTTTT.

The rearrangement uses TRBV12-3 or TRBV12-4 and TRBJ2-7; possibly TRBD2 for D (5 bases). Trimming cost V 6 bases and J 6 bases, with 12 bases left between them. CDR3 length: 12 residues. The CDR3 DNA is TGTGCCAGCAGCTGGACCGAGGGCGAGCAGTACTTC. The encoded protein is CASSWTEGEQYF.

This clone has only one observation. V and J are TRBV2 and TRBJ2-1; D is possibly TRBD2 (5 bases). Germline V gene sequence: CDR1 SNHLY, CDR2 FYNNEI. V dropped 7 bases and J dropped 5 bases, with 12 bases sitting between them. The length of the CDR3 is 13 residues. As DNA, the CDR3 is TGTGCCAGCACGAAGGACTCGAACAATGAGCAGTTCTTC. It encodes CASTKDSNNEQFF.

V usage is TRBV10-3 and J usage is TRBJ1-2, with 8 bases fitting TRBD1. The CDR3 is 14 residues long. With 4 bases clipped from V and 6 bases from J, the junction kept 7 bases outside the gene matches. Germline CDR1 ENHRY, CDR2 SYGVKD. The CDR3 region is CAISAYRGKHGYTF. As DNA, the CDR3 is TGTGCCATCAGTGCCTACAGGGGGAAGCATGGCTACACCTTC.

The J gene is TRBJ1-4, the V gene TRBV6-5; D may be TRBD1 (5 bases). The CDR3 spans 15 residues. CDR1 and CDR2 (germline): MNHEY, SVGAGI. V was cut by 1 base and J by 2 bases, with 8 bases left in between. CDR3 in DNA: TGTGCCAGCAGTTACTTAGGGGACACTAATGAAAAACTGTTTTTT. It specifies CASSYLGDTNEKLFF.

The chain has TRBV6-5 and TRBJ1-5; a possible D gene is TRBD1 (6 bases). CDR1 MNHEY and CDR2 SVGAGI come from the germline V gene. V dropped 7 bases and J dropped 2 bases, with 9 bases sitting between them. This CDR3 has 13 amino acids. This CDR3 reads CASTKGGNQPQHF. As DNA, the CDR3 is TGTGCCAGCACCAAGGGGGGCAATCAGCCCCAGCATTTT.